Listed below are T cell receptor beta chains from one sample, sequenced in a study of graft-versus-host responses after intestinal transplantation. Their antigens remain unidentified. Generated by immunoSEQ multiplex PCR, the TCRdb table keeps only in-frame clones and is missing some. The repertoire includes approximately 39,000 clones, approximately 94% of them detected once, and 0.2% to 0.25% sits in the top ten. Sample: unstimulated CD4+ T cells sorted from spleen or lymph node cells, taken before transplant. These receptors all stem from a human donor who was the organ donor for an intestinal transplant. The CDR3 runs from the conserved cysteine through the conserved F or W. The order of the fields is clone size, J gene, D gene, V gene, CDR3 protein, CDR3 DNA. D genes are given only for firm matches. For some rows the clone size is stated as once, few or many, or as a class when expanded; others skip it.

clone size: .; J gene: TRBJ1-2; D gene: .; V gene: TRBV19; CDR3 protein: CATRVERGYTF; CDR3 DNA: TGTGCCACCCGCGTAGAGCGCGGCTACACCTTC
clone size: .; J gene: TRBJ1-6; D gene: TRBD1; V gene: TRBV27; CDR3 protein: CASSPQTGAPSSPLHF; CDR3 DNA: TGTGCCAGCAGTCCTCAGACAGGGGCACCCAGTTCACCCCTCCACTTT
clone size: .; J gene: TRBJ2-2; D gene: .; V gene: TRBV7-2; CDR3 protein: CASSPLRAFGELFF; CDR3 DNA: TGTGCCAGCAGCCCCCTACGTGCTTTCGGGGAGCTGTTTTTT
clone size: .; J gene: TRBJ2-3; D gene: TRBD1; V gene: TRBV6-1; CDR3 protein: CASSPTGVVPDTQYF; CDR3 DNA: TGTGCCAGCAGTCCAACAGGGGTGGTCCCAGATACGCAGTATTTT
clone size: .; J gene: TRBJ1-2; D gene: TRBD1; V gene: TRBV6-1; CDR3 protein: CASSEADRDGYTF; CDR3 DNA: TGTGCCAGCAGTGAAGCGGACAGGGATGGCTACACCTTC
clone size: once; J gene: TRBJ1-5; D gene: TRBD1; V gene: TRBV28; CDR3 protein: CASSPAPDRVNSNQPQHF; CDR3 DNA: TGTGCCAGCAGCCCCGCCCCGGACAGGGTTAATAGCAATCAGCCCCAGCATTTT
clone size: .; J gene: TRBJ2-1; D gene: .; V gene: TRBV10-3; CDR3 protein: CAISEPGTVLGNNEQFF; CDR3 DNA: TGTGCCATCAGTGAACCCGGGACTGTCTTGGGCAACAATGAGCAGTTCTTC
clone size: once; J gene: TRBJ1-2; D gene: .; V gene: TRBV19; CDR3 protein: CASSISVPGFTMGYTF; CDR3 DNA: TGTGCCAGTAGTATAAGTGTGCCAGGATTTACTATGGGCTACACCTTC
clone size: .; J gene: TRBJ2-7; D gene: TRBD1; V gene: TRBV2; CDR3 protein: CVGGTGISHEQYF; CDR3 DNA: TGTGTGGGAGGGACAGGGATTTCCCACGAGCAGTACTTC
clone size: .; J gene: TRBJ1-6; D gene: .; V gene: TRBV4-3; CDR3 protein: CASSQDNSYNSPLHF; CDR3 DNA: TGCGCCAGCAGCCAAGATAACTCCTATAATTCACCCCTCCACTTT
clone size: .; J gene: TRBJ1-2; D gene: TRBD1; V gene: TRBV4-1; CDR3 protein: CASSLTRDRAGYTF; CDR3 DNA: TGCGCCAGCAGCCTAACAAGGGACAGGGCAGGCTACACCTTC
clone size: .; J gene: TRBJ1-3; D gene: .; V gene: TRBV4-1; CDR3 protein: CASSQESQISGNTIYF; CDR3 DNA: TGCGCCAGCAGCCAAGAGAGCCAAATCTCTGGAAACACCATATATTTT
clone size: .; J gene: TRBJ2-5; D gene: TRBD1; V gene: TRBV5-4; CDR3 protein: CASSKTGGAETQYF; CDR3 DNA: TGTGCCAGCAGCAAAACAGGGGGCGCAGAGACCCAGTACTTC
clone size: .; J gene: TRBJ1-4; D gene: .; V gene: TRBV6-1; CDR3 protein: CASSPQGGEKLFF; CDR3 DNA: TGTGCCAGCAGCCCACAGGGAGGTGAAAAACTGTTTTTT
clone size: .; J gene: TRBJ1-3; D gene: .; V gene: TRBV7-9; CDR3 protein: CASSVDGLNTIYF; CDR3 DNA: TGTGCCAGCAGCGTTGACGGCCTAAACACCATATATTTT
clone size: .; J gene: TRBJ2-7; D gene: TRBD1; V gene: TRBV9; CDR3 protein: CASSVDPDGYRGEQYF; CDR3 DNA: TGTGCCAGCAGCGTAGACCCCGATGGTTACAGGGGCGAGCAGTACTTC
clone size: .; J gene: TRBJ1-1; D gene: .; V gene: TRBV27; CDR3 protein: CASPTAPNTEAFF; CDR3 DNA: TGTGCCAGCCCCACTGCCCCGAACACTGAAGCTTTCTTT
clone size: .; J gene: TRBJ1-2; D gene: .; V gene: TRBV29-1; CDR3 protein: CSVGQNYGYTF; CDR3 DNA: TGCAGCGTTGGACAAAACTATGGCTACACCTTC